One sample yielded the 15 T cell receptor beta chains listed below, sequenced in a study of identical twins. One entry per CDR3 protein results from TCRdb running MiXCR on the 5' RACE reads. The sample holds roughly 1.6 million distinct CDR3 sequences; about 32% are singletons and the top ten take under 0.35%. Sample: cord blood. Source of these receptors: a newborn girl in good health.

V usage is TRBV12-3 or TRBV12-4 and J usage is TRBJ1-5; tentatively, D is TRBD1 (5 bases). This CDR3 has 15 residues. Trimming removed 1 base from V and 0 bases from J, with 7 bases in between. CDR3 sequence: CASSLGQLSNQPQHF. In nucleotides, the CDR3 is TGTGCCAGCAGTTTAGGACAGCTTAGCAATCAGCCCCAGCATTTT.

The chain couples TRBV4-1 to TRBJ2-1; D perhaps matches TRBD2 (6 bases). Per germline, CDR1 MGHRA and CDR2 YSYEKL. The CDR3 has 15 amino acids. Trimming pared 4 bases from V and 5 bases from J, leaving 15 bases between. CDR3 sequence: CASSRIGGVNNEQFF. The CDR3 DNA is TGCGCCAGCAGCCGAATTGGCGGGGTCAACAATGAGCAGTTCTTC.

The CDR3, as DNA: TGTGCCAGCAGTTTAGGGCGGAGGAGTAACACTGAAGCTTTCTTT. Translated: CASSLGRRSNTEAFF. The V and J genes are TRBV12-3 or TRBV12-4 and TRBJ1-1; D is unresolved. The length of the CDR3 is 15 residues. V was trimmed by 1 base and J by 2 bases, leaving 11 bases between them.

This clonotype was observed a handful of times. The genes are TRBV5-1 and TRBJ1-1; the match to TRBD1 covers 8 bases. CDR3 size: 15 residues. Unmatched junction bases numbered 7, after V lost 1 base and J lost 5 bases. Germline CDR1 is SGHRS and CDR2 is YFSETQ. The chain's CDR3 is CASSLTGQGWTEAFF. CDR3 bases: TGCGCCAGCAGCTTGACAGGACAGGGTTGGACTGAAGCTTTCTTT.

V is TRBV11-2 and J is TRBJ1-4; weak D call: TRBD1 (5 bases). This CDR3 is built from 14 residues. V was pared by 1 base and J by 8 bases, with 11 bases between. Germline-derived CDR1 and CDR2 are SGHAT and FQNNGV. CDR3 sequence: CASSLVSGSEKLFF. As DNA, the CDR3 is TGTGCCAGCAGCTTAGTCTCAGGGAGCGAAAAACTGTTTTTT.

This chain connects TRBV20-1 to TRBJ2-1, with unresolved D. The end of the DNA is better explained by TRBJ2-7, so the J call may be wrong. This CDR3 spans 13 amino acids. Germline CDR1 reads DFQATT; CDR2 reads SNEGSKA (reference sequence). The CDR3 bases are TGCAGTGCTAGAGCGTTCTTCTACAATGAGCAGTACTTC. Translating it yields CSARAFFYNEQYF.

This chain uses TRBV20-1 with TRBJ2-2, with a possible D match to TRBD2 (5 bases). V was pared by 2 bases and J by 0 bases, with 10 bases between. Germline-derived CDR1 and CDR2 are DFQATT and SNEGSKA (reference sequence). This CDR3 comprises 15 residues. The CDR3 nucleotides are TGCAGTGCTAGAAAGGCTAGCACGAACACCGGGGAGCTGTTTTTT. This translates into CSARKASTNTGELFF.

This clonotype occurred a few times. One end of the junction fails to match germline, which may point to a read error. The chain has TRBV2 and TRBJ2-3; D remains ambiguous. The CDR3 has 11 residues. Germline V gene sequence: CDR1 SNHLY, CDR2 FYNNEI. The CDR3 DNA sequence: TGTGCCAGCAGAGAAGGTCATACGCAGTATTTT. Translating it yields CASREGHTQYF.

The genes are TRBV3-1 and TRBJ2-7, with D possibly being TRBD2 (6 bases). CDR1 is LGHDT and CDR2 is YNNKEL in the germline V gene (reference sequence). CDR3 length: 14 residues. Trimming shortened V by 0 bases and J by 5 bases, and 11 bases separated the two germline ends. The CDR3 loop is CASSQDPRENEQYF. The CDR3 nucleotides are TGTGCCAGCAGCCAAGATCCCCGGGAGAACGAGCAGTACTTC.

The J gene is TRBJ2-7, the V gene TRBV28; 7 bases match TRBD1. Per the germline V gene, CDR1 is MDHEN and CDR2 is SYDVKM. The CDR3 extends over 16 amino acids. With 5 bases clipped from V and 0 bases from J, the junction kept 10 bases outside the gene matches. In nucleotides, the CDR3 is TGTGCCAGCAGTCGTATAGGGGGCTATAGCTCCTACGAGCAGTACTTC. Its translation: CASSRIGGYSSYEQYF.

CDR3 region: CASSVEGQGIYEQYF. CDR3 in DNA: TGTGCCAGCAGTGTAGAGGGACAGGGGATCTACGAGCAGTACTTC. The chain couples TRBV6-1 to TRBJ2-7; 10 bases match TRBD1. CDR3 size: 15 residues. The germline V gene has CDR1 MNHNS and CDR2 SASEGT. V dropped 4 bases and J dropped 3; count of bases not matched to a gene: 6.

The chain employs TRBV5-5 and TRBJ2-3; 7 nucleotides agree with TRBD2. V trimming: 4 bases; J trimming: 2 bases; junction bases outside the gene matches: 13. The CDR3 is 17 residues long. Germline values: CDR1 SGHKS, CDR2 YYEKEE (reference sequence). The CDR3 loop is CASSQDPKRGLTDTQYF. In nucleotides, the CDR3 is TGTGCCAGCAGCCAGGACCCGAAGCGGGGACTCACAGATACGCAGTATTTT. Complete variable domain (other parts from reference TRBV5-5 and TRBJ2-3): DAGVTQSPTHLIKTRGQQVTLRCSPISGHKSVSWYQQVLGQGPQFIFQYYEKEERGRGNFPDRFSARQFPNYSSELNVNALLLGDSALYLCASSQDPKRGLTDTQYFGPGTRLTVL.

The V and J genes are TRBV12-3 or TRBV12-4 and TRBJ1-2; D call uncertain. There are 15 residues in the CDR3. The germline V and J ends were trimmed by 3 bases and 0 bases, with 11 bases remaining between them. The CDR3 DNA is TGTGCCAGCAGTTTGAGAAGGATCCCTAACTATGGCTACACCTTC. Amino acids: CASSLRRIPNYGYTF.

The V call is TRBV29-1, the J call TRBJ2-6; D perhaps matches TRBD1 (6 bases). CDR1 and CDR2 (germline): SQVTM, ANQGSEA. The germline V and J ends were trimmed by 7 bases and 0 bases, with 16 bases remaining between them. CDR3 length: 16 residues. CDR3 in DNA: TGCAGCGCTGGGACAACCCCGAGCTCTGGGGCCAACGTCCTGACTTTC. Translation gives CSAGTTPSSGANVLTF.

This clonotype was seen only a few times. The rearrangement uses TRBV3-1 and TRBJ2-3; D not resolved. The CDR3 covers 12 residues. V was pared by 2 bases and J by 5 bases, with 5 bases between. The germline V gene has CDR1 LGHDT and CDR2 YNNKEL (reference sequence). The CDR3 sequence: CASSQYVDTQYF. As DNA, the CDR3 is TGTGCCAGCAGCCAATATGTAGATACGCAGTATTTT.